The 9 T cell receptor beta chains in this list originate from one sample, sequenced in a study of shared clonotypes between healthy human individuals. The table came from immunoSEQ multiplex PCR; TCRdb's copy has only in-frame clones and leaves some out. The sample has 1,500,000 or so clones; around 98.5% are singletons. Sequenced: naive CD4+ T cells sorted from blood. Noted subset: CD45RA+ positively selected. These receptors were collected from a man aged 25-45 years in good health.

For the CDR3, the DNA is TGTGCCAGAAGCGATGGAGGACAGGGAGGACAGCCCCAGCATTTT. Protein product: CARSDGGQGGQPQHF. The chain is built from TRBV5-3 and TRBJ1-5; 8 positions match TRBD1. TRBV5-3 is classed as an ORF, of uncertain function. V lost 4 bases to trimming and J lost 7 bases; unmatched junction nucleotides: 10. CDR3 length: 15 residues.

The V gene is TRBV6-6, the J gene TRBJ1-1; D not certain. Germline V gene sequence: CDR1 MNHNY, CDR2 SVGAGI (reference sequence). V was cut by 8 bases and J by 1 base, with 8 bases left in between. The CDR3 has 12 residues. CDR3 region: CASSPGNTEAFF. CDR3 DNA: TGTGCCAGCTCGCCTGGGAACACTGAAGCTTTCTTT.

This sequence joins TRBV7-9 and TRBJ2-1; D gene ambiguous. Trimming removed 2 bases from V and 4 bases from J, with 6 bases in between. The germline CDR1 and CDR2 sequences are SEHNR and FQNEAQ (reference sequence). CDR3 length: 13 amino acids. The CDR3 DNA follows: TGTGCCAGCAGCTTATCGCTTTACAATGAGCAGTTCTTC. Its protein product is CASSLSLYNEQFF. The full variable domain, rest sourced from reference TRBV7-9 and TRBJ2-1, is DTGVSQNPRHKITKRGQNVTFRCDPISEHNRLYWYRQTLGQGPEFLTYFQNEAQLEKSRLLSDRFSAERPKGSFSTLEIQRTEQGDSAMYLCASSLSLYNEQFFGPGTRLTVL.

This clone has only one observation. The sample contains more than one DNA sequence encoding this CDR3. This sequence joins TRBV28 and TRBJ1-4; D ambiguous. The germline V and J ends were trimmed by 2 bases and 4 bases, with 2 bases remaining between them. The CDR3 contains 12 residues. The germline V gene encodes CDR1 MDHEN and CDR2 SYDVKM. The CDR3 is CASSLGNEKLFF. The CDR3 DNA is TGTGCCAGCAGTTTAGGTAATGAAAAACTGTTTTTT. The full variable domain, with the rest looked up from reference TRBV28 and TRBJ1-4, is DVKVTQSSRYLVKRTGEKVFLECVQDMDHENMFWYRQDPGLGLRLIYFSYDVKMKEKGDIPEGYSVSREKKERFSLILESASTNQTSMYLCASSLGNEKLFFGSGTQLSVL.

The chain recombines TRBV2 with TRBJ2-2; 9 bases map to TRBD1. This CDR3 is 15 amino acids long. Germline CDR1 is SNHLY and CDR2 is FYNNEI. V lost 7 bases to trimming and J lost 1 base; unmatched junction nucleotides: 4. CDR3: CASTRQGVNTGELFF. Written as DNA, the CDR3 is TGTGCCAGCACCAGACAGGGGGTGAACACCGGGGAGCTGTTTTTT.

This chain joins TRBV7-2 and TRBJ2-7, with D possibly being TRBD1 (5 bases). The CDR3 consists of 15 residues. Deletions cut 5 bases from V and 2 bases from J, with 16 bases between. Germline V gene data show CDR1 as SGHTA and CDR2 as FQGNSA. The CDR3 coding sequence is TGTGCCAGCAGCACTTACTCTAGGGGAACCTACGAGCAGTACTTC. It is translated as CASSTYSRGTYEQYF.

This clone showed up just once. Other nucleotide sequences from this sample produce the same CDR3. This rearrangement joins TRBV28 to TRBJ2-1, with TRBD2 matching 10 bases. Germline CDR1 reads MDHEN; CDR2 reads SYDVKM. With 2 bases clipped from V and 7 bases from J, the junction kept 5 bases outside the gene matches. This CDR3 has 15 residues. The CDR3 is CASSLPLAGVNEQFF. DNA for the CDR3: TGTGCCAGCAGTTTACCCCTAGCGGGAGTTAATGAGCAGTTCTTC. Full variable domain (outside the CDR3, taken from reference TRBV28 and TRBJ2-1): DVKVTQSSRYLVKRTGEKVFLECVQDMDHENMFWYRQDPGLGLRLIYFSYDVKMKEKGDIPEGYSVSREKKERFSLILESASTNQTSMYLCASSLPLAGVNEQFFGPGTRLTVL.

This clone was detected only once. J is TRBJ2-7 and V is TRBV7-8; D is perhaps TRBD2 (6 bases). V was pared by 2 bases and J by 7 bases, with 15 bases between. The CDR3 runs 14 residues. The germline gives CDR1 SGHVS, CDR2 FQNEAQ. CDR3 sequence (DNA): TGTGCCAGCAGCTTAATCCAGGACTACGGGGAGCAGTACTTC. Its translation: CASSLIQDYGEQYF. Complete variable domain (other parts from reference TRBV7-8 and TRBJ2-7): GAGVSQSPRYKVAKRGQDVALRCDPISGHVSLFWYQQALGQGPEFLTYFQNEAQLDKSGLPSDRFFAERPEGSVSTLKIQRTQQEDSAVYLCASSLIQDYGEQYFGPGTRLTVT.

V and J are TRBV5-5 and TRBJ2-7; D is tentatively TRBD1 or TRBD2 (5 bases each). The CDR3 has 15 amino acids. Per the germline V gene, CDR1 is SGHKS and CDR2 is YYEKEE (reference sequence). Trimming left V 4 bases short and J 0 bases short, with 14 bases between. The chain's CDR3 is CASSPGTLSSYEQYF. In DNA, the CDR3 is TGTGCCAGCAGCCCTGGGACGTTGAGCTCCTACGAGCAGTACTTC. Full variable domain (outside the CDR3, taken from reference TRBV5-5 and TRBJ2-7): DAGVTQSPTHLIKTRGQQVTLRCSPISGHKSVSWYQQVLGQGPQFIFQYYEKEERGRGNFPDRFSARQFPNYSSELNVNALLLGDSALYLCASSPGTLSSYEQYFGPGTRLTVT.